One and the same sample provided the 10 T cell receptor beta chains below, sequenced in a study of OX40 agonist ivuxolimab in advanced cancers. The protocol was immunoSEQ multiplex PCR, while the TCRdb copy is restricted to in-frame clones and leaves out a portion. This table holds some 70,000 clones, under 90% found once. The material sequenced was CD4+ or CD8+ T cells sorted from blood, taken in a trial of the OX40 agonist ivuxolimab. These receptor sequences come from an adult with an advanced solid tumor such as melanoma, head and neck, liver or kidney cancer.

V is TRBV7-2 and J is TRBJ1-2, with TRBD1 as a possible D gene (5 bases). The CDR3 runs to 16 residues. Looked up from germline, CDR1 is SGHTA and CDR2 is FQGNSA. Between the trimmed V and J ends, which lost 0 bases and 6 bases, there was a span of 17 bases. In nucleotides, the CDR3 is TGTGCCAGCAGCTTAGCGCCTCTTGGGGGACGGGATGGCTACACCTTC. It translates to CASSLAPLGGRDGYTF.

CDR3 nucleotides: TGTGCCAGCAGCTTAGAACGTCGGGGTATCTACAATGAGCAGTTCTTC. The encoded protein is CASSLERRGIYNEQFF. The chain joins TRBV11-2 to TRBJ2-1, with D maybe TRBD2 (5 bases). The CDR3 length is 16 residues. V was clipped by 0 bases and J by 3 bases, with 12 bases between them. Germline-derived CDR1 and CDR2 are SGHAT and FQNNGV. The full variable domain, its missing parts supplied by reference TRBV11-2 and TRBJ2-1, is EAGVAQSPRYKIIEKRQSVAFWCNPISGHATLYWYQQILGQGPKLLIQFQNNGVVDDSQLPKDRFSAERLKGVDSTLKIQPAKLEDSAVYLCASSLERRGIYNEQFFGPGTRLTVL.

This chain connects TRBV10-3 to TRBJ2-1; 7 bases agree with TRBD2. Germline V gives CDR1 ENHRY, CDR2 SYGVKD. The trim removed 8 bases at V and 9 bases at J, leaving 16 bases unmatched. This CDR3 comprises 15 residues. CDR3 DNA: TGTGCCATCGCCACCAGCGGGGAGGGAGCTGCTGAGCAGTTCTTC. Translated: CAIATSGEGAAEQFF.

This chain links TRBV5-1 with TRBJ1-1; TRBD1 agrees at 8 bases. V shed 7 bases and J 0 bases; nucleotides not matched to a gene: 5. The CDR3 has 14 residues. Germline CDR1 reads SGHRS; CDR2 reads YFSETQ. The CDR3 here is CASSRTGLNTEAFF. Written as DNA, the CDR3 is TGCGCCAGCTCGAGGACAGGGCTGAACACTGAAGCTTTCTTT.

The chain is built from TRBV7-2 and TRBJ1-2; 8 positions match TRBD1. J was trimmed by 5 bases and V by 5 bases; bases with no gene match: 10. CDR3 length: 15 amino acids. Germline lookup yields CDR1 SGHTA and CDR2 FQGNSA. DNA of the CDR3: TGTGCCAGCAGCCATTCAGGGGGCGCGGGGTATGGCTACACCTTC. This encodes CASSHSGGAGYGYTF.

This clone was observed a single time. J is TRBJ2-7 and V is TRBV7-8; possible D gene TRBD1, 5 bases. The CDR3 runs 15 residues. Trimming cost V 1 base and J 3 bases, with 13 bases left between them. Germline V gene lookup returns CDR1 SGHVS and CDR2 FQNEAQ. The CDR3 DNA is TGTGCCAGCAGCTTAGAGGGGCAGGTTAACTACGAGCAGTACTTC. Its protein product is CASSLEGQVNYEQYF.

There are a few counts of this clone. V gene TRBV18 combines with J gene TRBJ1-6; tentative D call: TRBD1 (6 bases). The germline gives CDR1 KGHSH, CDR2 LQKENI. V shed 6 bases and J shed 8 bases, with 11 bases lying between them. The CDR3 runs 13 residues. The CDR3 is CASSNKGDSPLHF. As DNA, the CDR3 is TGTGCCAGCTCCAATAAGGGGGATTCACCCCTCCACTTT.

J is TRBJ2-7 and V is TRBV5-1; a possible D gene is TRBD2 (6 bases). This CDR3 is built from 15 residues. Germline-derived CDR1 and CDR2 are SGHRS and YFSETQ. Trimming cost V 4 bases and J 2 bases, with 16 bases left between them. As DNA, the CDR3 is TGCGCCAGCAGCCGTACGACTAGTCTTGCCTACGAGCAGTACTTC. Translation: CASSRTTSLAYEQYF.

The chain uses TRBV5-5 and TRBJ1-1; D is uncertain. The CDR3 has 14 amino acids. Germline loops: CDR1 SGHKS, CDR2 YYEKEE (reference sequence). V lost 4 bases, J lost 1 base, and 11 bases lay in between. This CDR3 is CASSITVKNTEAFF. CDR3 in DNA: TGTGCCAGCAGCATCACAGTTAAGAACACTGAAGCTTTCTTT.

The chain couples TRBV7-2 to TRBJ2-7, with D maybe TRBD1 (5 bases). Between the trimmed V and J ends, which lost 1 base and 3 bases, there was a span of 10 bases. Germline V gene data show CDR1 as SGHTA and CDR2 as FQGNSA. This CDR3 is built from 14 residues. CDR3 coding DNA: TGTGCCAGCAGCTTAGGGACAATATTCTACGAGCAGTACTTC. The encoded protein is CASSLGTIFYEQYF.